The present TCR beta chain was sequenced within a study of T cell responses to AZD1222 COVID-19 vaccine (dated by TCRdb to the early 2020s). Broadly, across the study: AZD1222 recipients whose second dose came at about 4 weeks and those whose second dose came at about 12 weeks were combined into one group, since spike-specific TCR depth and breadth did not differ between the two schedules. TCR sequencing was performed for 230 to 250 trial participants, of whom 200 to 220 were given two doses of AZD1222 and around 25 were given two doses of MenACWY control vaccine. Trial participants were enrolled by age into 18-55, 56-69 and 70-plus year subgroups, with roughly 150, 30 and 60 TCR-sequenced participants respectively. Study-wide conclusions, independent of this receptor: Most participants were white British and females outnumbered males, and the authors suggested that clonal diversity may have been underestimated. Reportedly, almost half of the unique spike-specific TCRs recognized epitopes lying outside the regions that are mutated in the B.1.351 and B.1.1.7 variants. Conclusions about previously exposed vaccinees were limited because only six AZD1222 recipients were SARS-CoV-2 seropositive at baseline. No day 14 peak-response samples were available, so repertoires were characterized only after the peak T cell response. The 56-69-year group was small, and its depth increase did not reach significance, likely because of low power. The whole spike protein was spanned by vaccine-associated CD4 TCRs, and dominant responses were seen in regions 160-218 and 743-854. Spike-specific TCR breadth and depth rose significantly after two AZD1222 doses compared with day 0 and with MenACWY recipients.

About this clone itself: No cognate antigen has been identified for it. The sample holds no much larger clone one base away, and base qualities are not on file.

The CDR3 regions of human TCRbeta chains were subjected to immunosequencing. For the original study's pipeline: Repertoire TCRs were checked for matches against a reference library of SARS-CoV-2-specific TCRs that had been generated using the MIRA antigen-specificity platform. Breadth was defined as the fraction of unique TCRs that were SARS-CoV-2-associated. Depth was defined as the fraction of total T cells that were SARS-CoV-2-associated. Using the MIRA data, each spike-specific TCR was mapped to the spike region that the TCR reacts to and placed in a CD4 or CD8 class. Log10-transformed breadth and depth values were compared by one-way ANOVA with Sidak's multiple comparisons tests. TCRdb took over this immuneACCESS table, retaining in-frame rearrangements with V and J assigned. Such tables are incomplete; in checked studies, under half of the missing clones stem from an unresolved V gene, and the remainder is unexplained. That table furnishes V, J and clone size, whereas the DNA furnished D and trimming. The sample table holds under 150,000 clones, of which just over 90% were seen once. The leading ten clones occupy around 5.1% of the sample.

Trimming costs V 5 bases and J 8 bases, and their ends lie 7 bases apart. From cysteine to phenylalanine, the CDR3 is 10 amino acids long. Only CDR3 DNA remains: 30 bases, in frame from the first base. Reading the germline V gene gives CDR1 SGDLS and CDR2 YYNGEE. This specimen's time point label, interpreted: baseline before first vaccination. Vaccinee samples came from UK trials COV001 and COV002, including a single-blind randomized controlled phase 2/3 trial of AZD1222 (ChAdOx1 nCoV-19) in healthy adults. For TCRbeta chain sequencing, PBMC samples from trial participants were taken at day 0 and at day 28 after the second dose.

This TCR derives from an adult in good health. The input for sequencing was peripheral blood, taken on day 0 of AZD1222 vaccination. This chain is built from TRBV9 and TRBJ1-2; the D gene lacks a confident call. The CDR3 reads CASSGPGYTF. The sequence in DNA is TGTGCCAGCAGTGGACCGGGCTACACCTTC.